The sequence of this T cell receptor (beta chain) was determined in a study of siplizumab effects on memory and regulatory T cells. General observations from the study: Researchers could map only a minor fraction of alloreactive clones to unstimulated subsets.

Per germline, CDR1 LNHDA and CDR2 SQIVND (reference sequence). The CDR3 consists of 14 residues. Between the trimmed V and J ends, which lost 2 bases and 8 bases, there was a span of 13 bases. On this clone: The antigen is undetermined.

Method: immunoSEQ multiplex PCR; TCRdb's copy keeps in-frame clones and lacks some. The sample has about 110,000 clones; roughly 89% are singletons. Sequenced sample: CD4+ T cells sorted from blood. The chain has TRBV19 and TRBJ2-1, with D perhaps matching TRBD1 (5 bases). The sequence came from a human donor in good health. Here the CDR3 DNA reads TGTGCCAGTAGTATAAAACAGGCCGCGTATGAGCAGTTCTTC. This codes for CASSIKQAAYEQFF.